This is a list of T cell receptor beta chains from one sample in a study of early T cells in non-severe SARS-CoV-2 infection. Via MiXCR, TCRdb re-called the 5' RACE reads, giving one row per CDR3 protein. The sample carries 45,000 or so distinct CDR3 sequences, 6% to 8.5% recorded once. The sequencing input was whole blood. The receptors were gathered from an adult who was a healthcare worker with PCR-confirmed SARS-CoV-2 infection or an uninfected control (not recorded which). Each CDR3 is given with its conserved first and last residue. A D gene is named only where the DNA matches it firmly. A clone size is listed for some rows: how often the clone was seen (once, few, many), or a class if it is expanded.

j_gene	d_gene	abundance	v_gene	CDR3aa	CDR3nt
TRBJ1-5	-	few	TRBV7-9	CASGLGQPQHF	TGTGCCAGCGGATTGGGTCAGCCCCAGCATTTT
TRBJ2-2	-	many	TRBV30	CAWSVPGGTGELFF	TGTGCCTGGAGTGTGCCCGGCGGGACCGGGGAGCTGTTTTTT
TRBJ1-3	-	-	TRBV28	CASSPPRGSGNTIYF	TGTGCCAGCAGTCCCCCCCGCGGCTCTGGAAACACCATATATTTT
TRBJ2-3	TRBD2	many	TRBV7-2	CASSFMSGASTDTQYF	TGTGCCAGCAGCTTCATGAGCGGGGCTAGCACAGATACGCAGTATTTT
TRBJ2-6	TRBD1	few	TRBV29-1	CSVADRATGANVLTF	TGCAGCGTTGCGGACAGGGCCACTGGGGCCAACGTCCTGACTTTC
TRBJ1-5	TRBD1	few	TRBV6-2/TRBV6-3	CASSYSWTGGYNQPQHF	TGTGCCAGCAGTTACTCCTGGACAGGGGGCTACAATCAGCCCCAGCATTTT
TRBJ2-1	TRBD1	many	TRBV29-1	CSAHRTGQESNEQFF	TGCAGCGCGCACCGGACAGGACAGGAATCTAATGAGCAGTTCTTC
TRBJ2-3	TRBD2	few	TRBV7-3	CASSLRGGDTDTQYF	TGTGCCAGCAGCCTGCGCGGGGGGGATACAGATACGCAGTATTTT
TRBJ1-1	-	many	TRBV5-4	CASSPPGVSTEAFF	TGTGCCAGCAGCCCGCCTGGGGTAAGCACTGAAGCTTTCTTT
TRBJ2-4	-	many	TRBV5-5	CASTLWQGENIQYF	TGTGCCAGCACCTTGTGGCAGGGTGAAAACATTCAGTACTTC
TRBJ1-1	-	-	TRBV3-2	CASSQPKIPPGQGRWDTEAFF	TGTGCCAGCAGCCAACCTAAGATCCCACCGGGACAGGGGAGGTGGGACACTGAAGCTTTCTTT
TRBJ2-1	TRBD2	few	TRBV7-2	CASSFEPSGVNEQFF	TGTGCCAGCAGCTTCGAGCCTAGCGGGGTCAATGAGCAGTTCTTC
TRBJ1-1	-	many	TRBV19	CASSSSGGTEAFF	TGTGCCAGTAGTTCCAGTGGGGGGACTGAAGCTTTCTTT
TRBJ2-3	-	-	TRBV19	CASSISNTQYF	TGTGCCAGTAGTATTTCTAATACGCAGTATTTT
TRBJ2-7	-	few	TRBV27	CASSSGGTGFPHRYEQYF	TGTGCCAGCAGTTCAGGTGGCACAGGGTTCCCACACCGCTACGAGCAGTACTTC
TRBJ2-6	-	-	TRBV29-1	CSVEGGDGANVLTF	TGCAGCGTTGAAGGAGGGGATGGGGCCAACGTCCTGACTTTC
TRBJ2-3	-	-	TRBV28	CATQRTKSLITDTQYF	TGTGCCACCCAAAGAACTAAGTCGCTAATCACAGATACGCAGTATTTT
TRBJ1-5	TRBD1	-	TRBV28	CASSFDRGLSNQPQHF	TGTGCCAGCAGTTTCGACAGGGGGCTTAGCAATCAGCCCCAGCATTTT
TRBJ1-5	-	-	TRBV24-1	CATSDLDGNQPQHF	TGTGCCACCAGTGATTTGGACGGGAATCAGCCCCAGCATTTT
TRBJ2-5	-	-	TRBV7-2	CASSVRGYEETQYF	TGTGCCAGCAGCGTACGGGGGTATGAGGAGACCCAGTACTTC
TRBJ1-2	-	few	TRBV5-5	CASSLGSSGEGYTF	TGTGCCAGCAGCTTAGGATCATCAGGGGAAGGCTACACCTTC
TRBJ1-2	TRBD1	once	TRBV27	CASTGWDRDGGYTF	TGTGCCAGCACTGGATGGGACAGGGACGGCGGCTACACCTTC
TRBJ1-6	TRBD1	many	TRBV9	CASSVDRGLNSPLHF	TGTGCCAGCAGCGTTGACAGGGGACTCAATTCACCCCTCCACTTT
TRBJ2-1	TRBD2	many	TRBV7-9	CASRETGLAGRNEQFF	TGTGCCAGCAGGGAAACGGGACTAGCGGGGAGAAATGAGCAGTTCTTC
TRBJ2-1	TRBD1	many	TRBV29-1	CSLNTGGNEQFF	TGCAGCTTGAACACAGGGGGGAATGAGCAGTTCTTC
TRBJ2-4	-	few	TRBV6-6	CASSYSMKRGKNIQYF	TGTGCCAGCAGTTACTCGATGAAGAGGGGCAAGAACATTCAGTACTTC
TRBJ1-1	-	many	TRBV20-1	CSAGGGSTEAFF	TGCAGTGCCGGCGGGGGCAGCACTGAAGCTTTCTTT
TRBJ1-1	TRBD1	-	TRBV29-1	CSVQDRGNMNTEAFF	TGCAGCGTCCAGGACAGGGGGAATATGAACACTGAAGCTTTCTTT
TRBJ2-1	-	-	TRBV11-3	CASRPPGQVVEQFF	TGTGCCAGCAGACCTCCGGGACAAGTTGTAGAGCAGTTCTTC
TRBJ2-1	TRBD1	few	TRBV5-1	CASNDPGQGYNEQFF	TGCGCCAGCAACGATCCGGGACAGGGGTACAATGAGCAGTTCTTC
TRBJ2-7	-	few	TRBV30	CAWSPTDYEQYF	TGTGCCTGGAGCCCGACCGACTACGAGCAGTACTTC
TRBJ1-1	-	few	TRBV5-1	CASSLARLSNTEAFF	TGCGCCAGCAGCTTGGCGAGGTTGTCGAACACTGAAGCTTTCTTT
TRBJ2-7	-	few	TRBV20-1	CSARDFRLETDEQYF	TGCAGTGCTAGAGATTTTCGGCTAGAAACGGACGAGCAGTACTTC
TRBJ1-5	TRBD1	many	TRBV29-1	CSARLDRESQPQHF	TGCAGCGCCCGCCTGGACAGGGAAAGTCAGCCCCAGCATTTT
TRBJ1-2	-	many	TRBV12-3/TRBV12-4	CASSLVGAANYGYTF	TGTGCCAGCAGTTTAGTGGGGGCGGCTAACTATGGCTACACCTTC
TRBJ1-1	-	many	TRBV10-1	CASSESRGFGEAFF	TGCGCCAGCAGTGAGTCCCGCGGCTTCGGTGAAGCTTTCTTT
TRBJ2-7	-	few	TRBV7-6	CASSSGPNYEQYF	TGTGCCAGCAGCTCGGGACCGAATTACGAGCAGTACTTC
TRBJ2-7	-	-	TRBV7-6	CASGSTGYEQYF	TGTGCCAGCGGGTCGACAGGCTACGAGCAGTACTTC
TRBJ2-6	-	-	TRBV19	CASSSLRGVFSGANVLTF	TGTGCCAGTAGTAGCCTTCGGGGTGTCTTCTCTGGGGCCAACGTCCTGACTTTC
TRBJ2-4	-	many	TRBV21-1	CASEGVAKNIQYF	TGTGCCAGCGAGGGCGTTGCCAAAAACATTCAGTACTTC
TRBJ1-2	-	-	TRBV6-2/TRBV6-3	CASSPRTVAPKGYTF	TGTGCCAGCAGCCCCCGGACAGTTGCCCCGAAGGGCTACACCTTC
TRBJ2-7	-	few	TRBV4-3	CASSQVLGVSTYEQYF	TGCGCCAGCAGCCAAGTGCTGGGCGTAAGTACCTACGAGCAGTACTTC